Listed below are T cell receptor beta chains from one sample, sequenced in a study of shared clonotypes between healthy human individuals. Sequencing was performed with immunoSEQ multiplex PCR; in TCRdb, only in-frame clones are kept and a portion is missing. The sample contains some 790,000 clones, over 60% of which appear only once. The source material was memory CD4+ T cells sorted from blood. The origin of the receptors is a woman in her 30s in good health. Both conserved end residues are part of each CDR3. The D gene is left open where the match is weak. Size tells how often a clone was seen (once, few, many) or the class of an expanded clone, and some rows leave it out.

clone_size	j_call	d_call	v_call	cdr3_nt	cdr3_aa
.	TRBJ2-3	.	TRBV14	TGTGCCAGCAGCCGCCACCCGGGAGATACGCAGTATTTT	CASSRHPGDTQYF
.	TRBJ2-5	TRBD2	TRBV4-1	TGCGCCAGCAGCCAAGTCACCTGGGGGGGAGGTCTCCAAGAGACCCAGTACTTC	CASSQVTWGGGLQETQYF
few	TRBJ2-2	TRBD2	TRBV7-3	TGTGCCAGCAGCTTAATGGCTAGCGGGAACACCGGGGAGCTGTTTTTT	CASSLMASGNTGELFF
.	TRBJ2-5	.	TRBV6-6	TGTGCCAGCAGTAGGGACTTTGGGGAGACCCAGTACTTC	CASSRDFGETQYF
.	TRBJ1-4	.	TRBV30	TGTGCCTGGAGTACATCAGCTGGTGAAAAACTGTTTTTT	CAWSTSAGEKLFF
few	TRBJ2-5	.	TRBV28	TGTGCCAGCAGTGAGGACGGGTCCTCAAAAGAGACCCAGTACTTC	CASSEDGSSKETQYF
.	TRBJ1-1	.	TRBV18	TGTGCCAGCTCACCCTCGACCGGGCGGAACGCTGAAGCTTTCTTT	CASSPSTGRNAEAFF
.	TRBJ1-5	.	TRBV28	TGTGCCAGCAGTTTAAAACAGGGTGGTAGCAATCAGCCCCAGCATTTT	CASSLKQGGSNQPQHF
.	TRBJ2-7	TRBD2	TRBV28	TGTGCCAGCAGTTTATCCAGCGGGAGTCACTACGAGCAGTACTTC	CASSLSSGSHYEQYF
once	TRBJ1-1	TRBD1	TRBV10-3	TGTGCCATCAGCCGGGACAGGAGGGCTGAAGCTTTCTTT	CAISRDRRAEAFF
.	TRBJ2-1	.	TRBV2	TGTGCCAGCAAAATAGGGGGACCCTACAATGAGCAGTTCTTC	CASKIGGPYNEQFF
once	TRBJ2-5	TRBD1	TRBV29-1	TGCAGCGTTGAAATGACAGGGGAGACCCAGTACTTC	CSVEMTGETQYF
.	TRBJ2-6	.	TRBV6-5	TGTGCCAGCAGTTACCGCTCTGGGGCCAACGTCCTGACTTTC	CASSYRSGANVLTF
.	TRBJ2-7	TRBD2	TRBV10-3	TGTGCCATCAGTGAGGGCGGGGGCGAGCAGTACTTC	CAISEGGGEQYF
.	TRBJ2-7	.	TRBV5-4	TGTGCCAGCAGCGGTTCAGCGGGCCGCTCCTACGAGCAGTACTTC	CASSGSAGRSYEQYF
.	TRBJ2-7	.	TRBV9	TGTGCCAGCAGCGCTCTCGGGCGAGGGAGTCCGGACGAGCAGTACTTC	CASSALGRGSPDEQYF
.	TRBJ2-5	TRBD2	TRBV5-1	TGCGCCAGCAGCTCACTCCCGGGACTAGCGGGGCAAGAGACCCAGTACTTC	CASSSLPGLAGQETQYF
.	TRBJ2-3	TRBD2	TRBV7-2	TGTGCCAGCAGCTTAATGGCACTAGCGGGAGTGCGGACAGATACGCAGTATTTT	CASSLMALAGVRTDTQYF
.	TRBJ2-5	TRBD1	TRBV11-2	TGTGCCAGCAGCCCCTCCCCGGGACAGGGAATCTTTGAGACCCAGTACTTC	CASSPSPGQGIFETQYF
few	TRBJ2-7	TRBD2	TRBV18	TGTGCCAGCTCACCACAGGATGGGCTAGCGGGAAACGAGCAGTGCTTC	CASSPQDGLAGNEQCF
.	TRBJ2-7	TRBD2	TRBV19	TGTGCCAGTGGACAACCGGGACTACGGTCAGGCGAGCAGTACTTC	CASGQPGLRSGEQYF
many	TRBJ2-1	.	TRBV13	TGTGCCAGCAGCTTAGTGGGAATCCACAATGAGCAGTTCTTC	CASSLVGIHNEQFF
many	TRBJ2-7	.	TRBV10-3	TGTGCCATCAGTGGGGGGACGGTCTCCTACGAGCAGTACTTC	CAISGGTVSYEQYF
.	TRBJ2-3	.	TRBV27	TGTGCCAGCAGTTTTCAGAGGACGCAGTATTTT	CASSFQRTQYF
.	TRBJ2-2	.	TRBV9	TGTGCCAGCAGCGTAGGCCAGCGGAACACCGGGGAGCTGTTTTTT	CASSVGQRNTGELFF
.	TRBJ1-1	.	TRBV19	TGTGCCAGTAGTCCTCCGGACAGAGGGTTTAAAGCTTTCTTT	CASSPPDRGFKAFF
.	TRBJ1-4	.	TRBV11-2	TGTGCCAGCAGCCCGGGATTCGAAAAACTGTTTTTT	CASSPGFEKLFF
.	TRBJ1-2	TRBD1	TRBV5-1	TGCGCCAGCAGCCCGGGGACAGGGGGGAACTATGGCTACACCTTC	CASSPGTGGNYGYTF
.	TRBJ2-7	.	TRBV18	TGTGCCAGCTCACCAAACGCCGAGGTGCAGTACTTC	CASSPNAEVQYF